The next 9 T cell receptor beta chains were all read from a single sample in a study of blood T cells in healthy people across ages. Primed by a sample-barcoded 5' primer and a J-beta primer mix, a second PCR proceeded for about 6 to 11 cycles. Via MiXCR, TCRdb re-called the 5' RACE reads, giving one row per CDR3 protein. The sample includes about 1.8 million distinct CDR3 sequences, less than 50% of them seen just once. The sample was blood. These receptors all stem from a woman aged 40 to 50 in good health.

The chain is built from TRBV10-3 and TRBJ2-1, with 12 bases fitting TRBD2. This CDR3 spans 20 amino acids. Germline-derived CDR1 and CDR2 are ENHRY and SYGVKD. V trimming: 10 bases; J trimming: 0 bases; junction bases outside the gene matches: 19. This chain's CDR3 is CATSFWGTSGPSSSYNEQFF. CDR3 bases: TGTGCCACCTCGTTCTGGGGGACTAGCGGGCCATCAAGCTCCTACAATGAGCAGTTCTTC.

The J gene is TRBJ2-5, the V gene TRBV5-4; D perhaps matches TRBD2 (6 bases). Between the trimmed V and J ends, which lost 5 bases and 4 bases, there was a span of 21 bases. This CDR3 is 16 amino acids long. In germline, CDR1 is SGHNT, CDR2 YYREEE (reference sequence). The DNA of the CDR3 is TGTGCCAGCAGTTCACGACAACTAGCCCTAGGAGAGACCCAGTACTTC. Amino acid sequence: CASSSRQLALGETQYF.

This clonotype was detected only a few times. The chain joins TRBV6-2 or TRBV6-3 to TRBJ2-3; TRBD2 aligns across 8 bases. The CDR3 extends over 14 amino acids. Per germline, CDR1 MNHEY and CDR2 SVGEGT. Unmatched junction bases numbered 6, after V lost 8 bases and J lost 2 bases. DNA for the CDR3: TGTGCCAGCCGTTTCGGGGGGGCCACAGATACGCAGTATTTT. Translated, it gives CASRFGGATDTQYF.

This clonotype appeared a few times. This chain connects TRBV6-2 or TRBV6-3 to TRBJ1-5; D uncertain. The CDR3 has 15 amino acids. Trimming removed 5 bases from V and 1 base from J, with 12 bases in between. The germline V gene has CDR1 MNHEY and CDR2 SVGEGT. In nucleotides, the CDR3 is TGTGCCAGCAGTAACAATAGGGTGAGCAATCAGCCCCAGCATTTT. Its translation is CASSNNRVSNQPQHF.

The V gene is TRBV3-1, the J gene TRBJ2-7; D unclear. The CDR3 has 14 residues. V was shortened by 5 bases and J by 1 base, with 12 bases between the two germline ends. Germline values: CDR1 LGHDT, CDR2 YNNKEL (reference sequence). CDR3 sequence reads: CASSSELQSYEQYF. Written as DNA, the CDR3 is TGTGCCAGCAGCTCGGAACTCCAATCCTACGAGCAGTACTTC.

This clonotype appeared many times. J is TRBJ2-1 and V is TRBV5-1; TRBD1 is a possible D gene (5 bases). Germline V gene data show CDR1 as SGHRS and CDR2 as YFSETQ. The CDR3 length is 12 residues. The V end lost 4 bases, the J end lost 6 bases, and 8 bases lay between the germline ends. The CDR3 loop reads CASSLRVNEQFF. For the CDR3, the DNA is TGCGCCAGCAGCCTCAGGGTCAATGAGCAGTTCTTC.

The rearrangement uses TRBV28 and TRBJ1-2; D not resolved. CDR1 is MDHEN and CDR2 is SYDVKM in the germline V gene. This CDR3 contains 12 residues. The V gene lost 3 bases and the J gene lost 5 bases, with 7 bases spanning the gap. This CDR3 is CASSFEEYGYTF. The CDR3 DNA follows: TGTGCCAGCAGTTTCGAGGAGTATGGCTACACCTTC.

The CDR3 DNA sequence: TGTGCCAGCAGATTTAGCGGGGCGGCCCTGCAAGAGACCCAGTACTTC. Protein product: CASRFSGAALQETQYF. The chain links TRBV6-2 or TRBV6-3 to TRBJ2-5; TRBD2 agrees at 8 bases. CDR1 MNHEY and CDR2 SVGEGT come from the germline V gene. J lost 2 bases, V lost 6 bases, and 11 bases had no gene match. This CDR3 is 16 amino acids long.

The rearrangement joins TRBV9 to TRBJ2-7; possible D gene TRBD1, 6 bases. CDR1 and CDR2 (germline): SGDLS, YYNGEE. The ends were cut back, 3 bases at V and 4 bases at J, with 17 bases in the middle. The CDR3 consists of 15 residues. CDR3 residues: CASSALTGTKYEQYF. CDR3 coding DNA: TGTGCCAGCAGCGCCCTGACCGGGACAAAGTACGAGCAGTACTTC. The entire variable domain, with the rest obtained from reference TRBV9 and TRBJ2-7, is as follows: DSGVTQTPKHLITATGQRVTLRCSPRSGDLSVYWYQQSLDQGLQFLIQYYNGEERAKGNILERFSAQQFPDLHSELNLSSLELGDSALYFCASSALTGTKYEQYFGPGTRLTVT.